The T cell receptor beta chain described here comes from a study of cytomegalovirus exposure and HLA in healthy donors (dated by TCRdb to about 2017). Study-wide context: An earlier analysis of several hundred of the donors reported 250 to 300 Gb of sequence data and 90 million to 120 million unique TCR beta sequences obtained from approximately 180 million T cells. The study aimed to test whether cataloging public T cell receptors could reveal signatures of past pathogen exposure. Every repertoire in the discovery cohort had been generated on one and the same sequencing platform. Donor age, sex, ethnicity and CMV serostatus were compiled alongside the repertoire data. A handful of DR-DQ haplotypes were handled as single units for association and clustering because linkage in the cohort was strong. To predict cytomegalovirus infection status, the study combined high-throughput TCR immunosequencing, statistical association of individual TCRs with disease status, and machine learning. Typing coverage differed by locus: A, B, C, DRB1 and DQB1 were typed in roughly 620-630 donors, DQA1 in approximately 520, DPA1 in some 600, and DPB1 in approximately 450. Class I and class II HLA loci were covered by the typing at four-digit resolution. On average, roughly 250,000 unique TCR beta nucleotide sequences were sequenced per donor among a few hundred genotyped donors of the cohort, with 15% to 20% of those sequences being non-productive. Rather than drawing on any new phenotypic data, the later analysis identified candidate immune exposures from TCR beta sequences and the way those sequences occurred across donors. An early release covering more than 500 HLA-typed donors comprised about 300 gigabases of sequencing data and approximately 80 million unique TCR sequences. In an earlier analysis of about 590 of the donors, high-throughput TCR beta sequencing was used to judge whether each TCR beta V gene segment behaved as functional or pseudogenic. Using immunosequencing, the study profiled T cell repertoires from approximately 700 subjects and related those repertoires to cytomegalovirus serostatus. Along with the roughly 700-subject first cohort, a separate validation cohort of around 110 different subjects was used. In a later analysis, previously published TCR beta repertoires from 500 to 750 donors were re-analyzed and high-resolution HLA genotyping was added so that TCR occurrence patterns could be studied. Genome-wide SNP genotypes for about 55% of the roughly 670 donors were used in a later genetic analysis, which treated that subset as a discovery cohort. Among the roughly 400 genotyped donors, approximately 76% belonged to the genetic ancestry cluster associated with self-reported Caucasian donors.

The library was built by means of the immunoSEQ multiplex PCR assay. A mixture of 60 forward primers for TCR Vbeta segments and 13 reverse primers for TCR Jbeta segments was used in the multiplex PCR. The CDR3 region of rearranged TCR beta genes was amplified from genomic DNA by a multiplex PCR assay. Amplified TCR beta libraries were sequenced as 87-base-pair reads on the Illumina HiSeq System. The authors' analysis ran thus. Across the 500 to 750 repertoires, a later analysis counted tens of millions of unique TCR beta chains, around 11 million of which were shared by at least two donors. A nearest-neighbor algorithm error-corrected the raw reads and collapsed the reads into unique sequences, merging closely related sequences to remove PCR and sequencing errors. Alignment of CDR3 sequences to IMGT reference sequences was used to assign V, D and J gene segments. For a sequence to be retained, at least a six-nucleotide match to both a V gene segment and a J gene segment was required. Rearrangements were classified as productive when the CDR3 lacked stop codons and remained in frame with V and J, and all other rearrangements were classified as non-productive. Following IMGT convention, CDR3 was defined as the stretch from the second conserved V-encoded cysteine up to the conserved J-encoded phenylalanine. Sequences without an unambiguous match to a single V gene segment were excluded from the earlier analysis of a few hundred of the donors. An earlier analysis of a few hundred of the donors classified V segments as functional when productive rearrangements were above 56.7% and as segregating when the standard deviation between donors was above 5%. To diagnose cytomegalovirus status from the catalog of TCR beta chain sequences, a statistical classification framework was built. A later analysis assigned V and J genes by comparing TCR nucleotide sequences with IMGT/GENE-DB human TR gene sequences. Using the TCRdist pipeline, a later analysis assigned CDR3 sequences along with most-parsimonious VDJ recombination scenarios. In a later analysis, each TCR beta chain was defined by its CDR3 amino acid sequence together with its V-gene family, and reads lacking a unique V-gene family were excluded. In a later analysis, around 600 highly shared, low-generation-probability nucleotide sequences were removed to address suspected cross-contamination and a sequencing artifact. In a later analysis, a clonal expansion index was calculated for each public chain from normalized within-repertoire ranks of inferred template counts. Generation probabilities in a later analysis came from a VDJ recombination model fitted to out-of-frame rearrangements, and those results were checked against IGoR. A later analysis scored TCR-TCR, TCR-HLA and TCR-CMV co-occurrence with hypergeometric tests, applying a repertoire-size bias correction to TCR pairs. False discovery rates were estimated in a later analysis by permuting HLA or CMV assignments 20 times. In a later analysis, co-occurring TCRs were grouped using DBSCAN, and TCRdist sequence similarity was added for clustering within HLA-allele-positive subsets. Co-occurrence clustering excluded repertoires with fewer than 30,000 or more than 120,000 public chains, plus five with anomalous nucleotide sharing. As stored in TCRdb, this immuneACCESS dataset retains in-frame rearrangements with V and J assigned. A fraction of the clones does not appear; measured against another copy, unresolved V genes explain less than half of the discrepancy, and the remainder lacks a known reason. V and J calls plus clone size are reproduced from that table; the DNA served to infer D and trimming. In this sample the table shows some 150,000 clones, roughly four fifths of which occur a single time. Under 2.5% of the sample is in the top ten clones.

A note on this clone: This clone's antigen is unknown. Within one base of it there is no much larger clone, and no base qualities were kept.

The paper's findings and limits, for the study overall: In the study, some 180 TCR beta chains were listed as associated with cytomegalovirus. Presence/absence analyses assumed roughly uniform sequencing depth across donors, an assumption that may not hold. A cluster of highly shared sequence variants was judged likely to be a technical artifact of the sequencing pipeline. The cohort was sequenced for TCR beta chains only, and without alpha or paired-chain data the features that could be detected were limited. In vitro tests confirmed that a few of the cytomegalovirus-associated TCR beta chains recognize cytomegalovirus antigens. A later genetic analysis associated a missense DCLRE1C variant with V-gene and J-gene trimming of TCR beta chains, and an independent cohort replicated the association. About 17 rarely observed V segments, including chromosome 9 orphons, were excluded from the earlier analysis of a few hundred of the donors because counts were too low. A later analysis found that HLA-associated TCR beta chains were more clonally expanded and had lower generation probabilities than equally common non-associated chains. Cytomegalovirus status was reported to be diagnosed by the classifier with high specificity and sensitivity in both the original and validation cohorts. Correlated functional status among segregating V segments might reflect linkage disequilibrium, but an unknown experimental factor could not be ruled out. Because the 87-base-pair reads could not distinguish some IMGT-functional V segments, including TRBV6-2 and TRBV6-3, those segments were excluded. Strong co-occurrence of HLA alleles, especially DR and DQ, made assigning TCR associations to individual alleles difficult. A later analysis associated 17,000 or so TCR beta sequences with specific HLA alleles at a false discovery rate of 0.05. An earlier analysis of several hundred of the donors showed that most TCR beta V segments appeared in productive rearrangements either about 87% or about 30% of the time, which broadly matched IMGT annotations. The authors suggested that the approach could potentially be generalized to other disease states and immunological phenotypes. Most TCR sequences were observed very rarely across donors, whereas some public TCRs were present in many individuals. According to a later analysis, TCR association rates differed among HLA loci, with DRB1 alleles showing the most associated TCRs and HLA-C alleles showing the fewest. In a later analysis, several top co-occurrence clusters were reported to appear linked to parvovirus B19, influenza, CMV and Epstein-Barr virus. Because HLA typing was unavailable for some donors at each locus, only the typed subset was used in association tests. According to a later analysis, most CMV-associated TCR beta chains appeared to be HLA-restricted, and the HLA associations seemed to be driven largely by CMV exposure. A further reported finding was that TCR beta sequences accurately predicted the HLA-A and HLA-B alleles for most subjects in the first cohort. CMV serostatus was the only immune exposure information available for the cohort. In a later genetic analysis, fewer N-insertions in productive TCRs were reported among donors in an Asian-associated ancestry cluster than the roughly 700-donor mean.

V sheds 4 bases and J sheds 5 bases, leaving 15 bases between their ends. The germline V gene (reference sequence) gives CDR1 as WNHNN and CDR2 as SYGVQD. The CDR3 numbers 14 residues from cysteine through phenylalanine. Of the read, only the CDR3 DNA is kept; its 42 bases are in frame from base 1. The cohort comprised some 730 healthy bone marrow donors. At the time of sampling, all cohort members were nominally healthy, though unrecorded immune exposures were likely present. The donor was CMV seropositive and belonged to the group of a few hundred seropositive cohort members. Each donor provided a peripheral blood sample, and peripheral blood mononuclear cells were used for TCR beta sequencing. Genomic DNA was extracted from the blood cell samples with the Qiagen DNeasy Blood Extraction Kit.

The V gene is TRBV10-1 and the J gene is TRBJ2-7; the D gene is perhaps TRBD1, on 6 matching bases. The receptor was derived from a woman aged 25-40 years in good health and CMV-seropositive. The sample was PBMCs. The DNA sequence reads TGCGCCAGCAGTGCTCTTACAGGGAAGAACGAGCAGTACTTC. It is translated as CASSALTGKNEQYF.